This is a list of T cell receptor beta chains from one sample in a study of identical twins' blood T cells. MiXCR was run by TCRdb on the 5' RACE reads, yielding one entry per CDR3 protein. The sample lists 350,000 to 400,000 distinct CDR3 sequences, more than 25% occurring once. Material for sequencing was PBMCs. These receptors came from a woman between 18 and 55 years old in good health. The CDR3 runs from the conserved cysteine through the conserved F or W. A D gene is named only where the DNA matches it firmly. Clone sizes are given selectively: once, few, many, or a class where the clone is expanded.

abundance	v_gene	d_gene	j_gene	CDR3nt	CDR3aa
few	TRBV5-1	-	TRBJ1-1	TGCGCCAGCAGCTTGTTGACAAAAGCGGGACGAAACATGAACACTGAAGCTTTCTTT	CASSLLTKAGRNMNTEAFF
many	TRBV7-9	-	TRBJ1-4	TGTGCCAGCTCACCGGGAGGGACTAATGAAAAACTGTTTTTT	CASSPGGTNEKLFF
-	TRBV6-5	-	TRBJ1-1	TGTGCCATCACCAGTAGGGGAGAGGGAAGGACTGAAGCTTTCTTT	CAITSRGEGRTEAFF
few	TRBV7-6	-	TRBJ2-2	TGTGCCAGCAGCTTAGTATATAACACCGGGGAGCTGTTTTTT	CASSLVYNTGELFF
-	TRBV12-3/TRBV12-4	-	TRBJ1-2	TGTGCCAGCAGACAGACCTATGGCTACACCTTC	CASRQTYGYTF
few	TRBV20-1	TRBD2	TRBJ2-3	TGCAGTGCTCTAGGACTAGCGGGGGTCACAGATACGCAGTATTTT	CSALGLAGVTDTQYF
many	TRBV10-2	-	TRBJ2-2	TGCGCCAGCAGTGAGTTCGAGGTCGCCATGATCGGGGAGCTGTTTTTT	CASSEFEVAMIGELFF
-	TRBV5-1	TRBD1	TRBJ1-1	TGCGCCAGCAGTGGGGACAGTCGGACTGAAGCTTTCTTT	CASSGDSRTEAFF
many	TRBV9	TRBD1	TRBJ1-1	TGTGCCAGCAGCGTAGGACAGGGGGTGTACACTGAAGCTTTCTTT	CASSVGQGVYTEAFF
few	TRBV13	-	TRBJ2-7	TGTGCCAGCAGCCCCCTTGGGGAATCCTACGAGCAGTACTTC	CASSPLGESYEQYF
-	TRBV6-2/TRBV6-3	-	TRBJ1-1	TGTGCCAGCCGCGGACAGATGAACACTAAAGCTTTCTTT	CASRGQMNTKAFF
many	TRBV29-1	-	TRBJ2-4	TGCAGCGTTGCCCTGATAGTCAAAAACATTCAGTACTTC	CSVALIVKNIQYF
-	TRBV6-5	-	TRBJ2-3	TGTGCCAGCAGTTCAACAACATACACAGATACGCAGTATTTT	CASSSTTYTDTQYF
many	TRBV29-1	-	TRBJ1-4	TGCAGCGCGACAGCGACGAATGAAAAACTGTTTTTT	CSATATNEKLFF
few	TRBV27	TRBD2	TRBJ2-7	TGTGCCAGCAGTCCTAGCGGGGGCTACGAGCAGTACTTC	CASSPSGGYEQYF
-	TRBV5-1	-	TRBJ2-7	TGCGCCAGCAGCTCGTTACAGGGTTCCGACGAGCAGTACTTC	CASSSLQGSDEQYF
-	TRBV11-3	TRBD1	TRBJ1-6	TGTGCCAGCAGCCCGAGGACAGGGGCCAAAAAGATACCCCTCCACTTT	CASSPRTGAKKIPLHF
-	TRBV10-1	TRBD1	TRBJ2-3	TGCGCCGGCGTGGACAGGGACGCAGATACGCAGTATTTT	CAGVDRDADTQYF
few	TRBV4-3	-	TRBJ2-7	TGCGCCAGCAGCCAAGGACAGAGAAAAGCCTACGAGCAGTACTTC	CASSQGQRKAYEQYF
few	TRBV20-1	-	TRBJ2-5	TGCAGTGCTAGAGACAGACTTGGCCAAGAGACCCAGTACTTC	CSARDRLGQETQYF